The present T cell receptor beta chain was sequenced within a study of blood T cell repertoires in COVID-19. About the research overall: Recovered Cohort 3 donors showed two negative PCRs, clearance, or symptom resolution.

Here immunoSEQ multiplex PCR was the method, and the copy in TCRdb shows in-frame clones only, minus some. The sample lists over 110,000 clones, approximately 87% occurring once. Recruitment covered 20 to 25 US areas and drew participants whose ages spanned about 18 to 100 years. Cohort placement rested on clinical history that participants reported themselves. The receptor's source is a man aged 45-65 years in a cohort exposed to, infected with or recovered from COVID-19 (not recorded which). Sequencing was done on a sample of PBMCs or T cells enriched from blood (not recorded which).

The CDR3: CSAPGGVNTGELFF. For the CDR3, the DNA is TGCAGCGCGCCTGGGGGGGTGAACACCGGGGAGCTGTTTTTT. The rearrangement joins TRBV29-1 to TRBJ2-2; 7 bases are shared with TRBD2. V trimming: 7 bases; J trimming: 1 base; junction bases outside the gene matches: 6. Germline CDR1 and CDR2: SQVTM and ANQGSEA. CDR3 length: 14 amino acids.